This T cell receptor (beta chain) was recorded in a study of PD-1 blockade in classical Hodgkin lymphoma. Noted time point: cycle 4 day 1 (C4D1), after less than 7 weeks of nivolumab. There was relapse after autologous stem cell transplantation in every patient, and there was variation in brentuximab vedotin exposure. Some clones are missing from TCRdb's copy, which holds only in-frame ones; the method was immunoSEQ multiplex PCR. The repertoire includes 96,000 or so clones, more than 85% of them detected once, and just under 2% sits in the top ten. This CDR3 has 20 amino acids. Unmatched junction bases numbered 10, after V lost 5 bases and J lost 0 bases. The germline gives CDR1 MDHEN, CDR2 SYDVKM.

The chain links TRBV28 to TRBJ2-4; 16 nucleotides line up with TRBD2. This receptor was taken from a human donor with classical Hodgkin lymphoma. Source: peripheral blood mononuclear cells (PBMCs), taken before the fourth cycle of nivolumab. The CDR3 loop reads CASSVLGLAGGVLAKNIQYF. The CDR3 bases are TGTGCCAGCAGTGTCCTGGGACTAGCGGGAGGGGTTCTAGCCAAAAACATTCAGTACTTC. Variable domain in full (rest from reference TRBV28 and TRBJ2-4): DVKVTQSSRYLVKRTGEKVFLECVQDMDHENMFWYRQDPGLGLRLIYFSYDVKMKEKGDIPEGYSVSREKKERFSLILESASTNQTSMYLCASSVLGLAGGVLAKNIQYFGAGTRLSVL.